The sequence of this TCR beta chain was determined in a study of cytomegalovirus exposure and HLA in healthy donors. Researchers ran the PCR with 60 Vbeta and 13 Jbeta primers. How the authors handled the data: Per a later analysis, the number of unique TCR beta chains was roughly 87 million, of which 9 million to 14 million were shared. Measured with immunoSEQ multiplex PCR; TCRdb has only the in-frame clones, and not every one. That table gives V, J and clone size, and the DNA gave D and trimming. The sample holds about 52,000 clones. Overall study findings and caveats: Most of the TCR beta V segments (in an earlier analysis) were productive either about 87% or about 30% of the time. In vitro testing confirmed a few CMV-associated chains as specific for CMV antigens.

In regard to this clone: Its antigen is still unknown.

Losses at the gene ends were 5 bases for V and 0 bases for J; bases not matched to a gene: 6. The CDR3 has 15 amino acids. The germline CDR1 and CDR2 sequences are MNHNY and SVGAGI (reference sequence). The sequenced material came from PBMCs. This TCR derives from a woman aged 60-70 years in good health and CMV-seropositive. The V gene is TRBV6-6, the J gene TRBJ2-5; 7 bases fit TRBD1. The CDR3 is CASSIQGSYQETQYF. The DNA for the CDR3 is TGTGCCAGCAGTATACAGGGGTCGTACCAAGAGACCCAGTACTTC.